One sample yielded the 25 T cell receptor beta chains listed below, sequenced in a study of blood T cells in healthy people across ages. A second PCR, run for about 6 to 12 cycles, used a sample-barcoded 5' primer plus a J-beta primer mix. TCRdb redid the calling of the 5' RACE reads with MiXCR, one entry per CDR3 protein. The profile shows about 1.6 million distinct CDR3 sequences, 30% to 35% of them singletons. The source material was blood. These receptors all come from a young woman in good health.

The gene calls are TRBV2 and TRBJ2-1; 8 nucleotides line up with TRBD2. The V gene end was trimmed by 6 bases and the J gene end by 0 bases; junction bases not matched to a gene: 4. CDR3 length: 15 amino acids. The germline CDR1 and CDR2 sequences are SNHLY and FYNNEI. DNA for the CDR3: TGTGCCAGCAGAGGCGGGACTAGCTCCTACAATGAGCAGTTCTTC. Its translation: CASRGGTSSYNEQFF.

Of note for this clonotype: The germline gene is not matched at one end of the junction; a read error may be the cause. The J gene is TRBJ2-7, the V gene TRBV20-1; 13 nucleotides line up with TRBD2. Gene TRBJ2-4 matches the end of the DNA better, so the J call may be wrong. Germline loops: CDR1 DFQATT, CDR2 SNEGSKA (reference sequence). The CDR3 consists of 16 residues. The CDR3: CGAATGLAGVGNIQYF. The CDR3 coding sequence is TGCGGTGCGGCCACCGGACTAGCGGGAGTCGGGAACATTCAGTACTTC.

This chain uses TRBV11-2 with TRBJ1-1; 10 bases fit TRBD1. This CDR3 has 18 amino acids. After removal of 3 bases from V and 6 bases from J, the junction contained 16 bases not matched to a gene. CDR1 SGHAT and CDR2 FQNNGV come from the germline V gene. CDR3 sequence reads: CASSFQVDRGPRGAEAFF. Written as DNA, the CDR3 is TGTGCCAGCAGCTTCCAGGTCGACAGGGGGCCAAGAGGGGCTGAAGCTTTCTTT.

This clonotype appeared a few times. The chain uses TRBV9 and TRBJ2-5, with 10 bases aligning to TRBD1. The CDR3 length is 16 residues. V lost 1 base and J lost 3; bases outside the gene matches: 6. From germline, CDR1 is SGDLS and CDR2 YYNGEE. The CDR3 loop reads CASSVRDRGSEETQYF. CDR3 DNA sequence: TGTGCCAGCAGCGTAAGGGACAGGGGTTCTGAAGAGACCCAGTACTTC.

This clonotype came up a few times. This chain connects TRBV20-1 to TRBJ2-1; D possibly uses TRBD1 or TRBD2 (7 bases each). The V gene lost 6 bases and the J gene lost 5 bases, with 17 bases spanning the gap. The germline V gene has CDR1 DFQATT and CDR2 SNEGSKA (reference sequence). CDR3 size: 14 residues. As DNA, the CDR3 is TGCAGTGCCAGGGGGGGCAGGAGAAACAATGAGCAGTTCTTC. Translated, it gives CSARGGRRNNEQFF.

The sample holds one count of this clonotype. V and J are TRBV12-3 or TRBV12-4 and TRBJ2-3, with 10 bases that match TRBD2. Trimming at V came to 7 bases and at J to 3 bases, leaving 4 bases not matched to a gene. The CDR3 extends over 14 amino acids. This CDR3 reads CASKRGGGTDTQYF. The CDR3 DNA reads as TGTGCCAGCAAGCGGGGGGGCGGGACAGATACGCAGTATTTT.

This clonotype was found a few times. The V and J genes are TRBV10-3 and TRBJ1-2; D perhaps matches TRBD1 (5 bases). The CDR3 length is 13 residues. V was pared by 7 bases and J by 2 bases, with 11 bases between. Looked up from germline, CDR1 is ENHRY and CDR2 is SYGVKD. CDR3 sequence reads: CAINPGPNYGYTF. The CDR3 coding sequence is TGTGCCATCAACCCGGGGCCGAACTATGGCTACACCTTC.

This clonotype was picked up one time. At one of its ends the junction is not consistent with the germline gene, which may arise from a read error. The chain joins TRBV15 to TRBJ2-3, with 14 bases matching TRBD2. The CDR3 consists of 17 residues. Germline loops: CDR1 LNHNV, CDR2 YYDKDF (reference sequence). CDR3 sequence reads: CAASRRSTSGRADTQYF. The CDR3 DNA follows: TGTGCCGCCAGCAGACGATCGACTAGCGGGAGGGCAGATACGCAGTATTTT.

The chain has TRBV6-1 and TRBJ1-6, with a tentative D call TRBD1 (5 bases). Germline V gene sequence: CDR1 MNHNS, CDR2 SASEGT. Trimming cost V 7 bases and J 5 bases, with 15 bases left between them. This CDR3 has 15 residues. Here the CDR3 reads CASKGRLLNNSPLHF. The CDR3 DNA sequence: TGTGCCAGCAAGGGGCGTTTGTTGAATAATTCACCCCTCCACTTT.

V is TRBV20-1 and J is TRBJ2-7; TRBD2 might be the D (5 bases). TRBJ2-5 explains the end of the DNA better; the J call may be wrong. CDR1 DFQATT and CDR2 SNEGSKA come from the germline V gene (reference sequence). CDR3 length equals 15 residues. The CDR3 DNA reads TGCAGTGCGCCGACTGGCGGGCCATTAAGGGAGACCCAGTACTTC. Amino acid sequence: CSAPTGGPLRETQYF.

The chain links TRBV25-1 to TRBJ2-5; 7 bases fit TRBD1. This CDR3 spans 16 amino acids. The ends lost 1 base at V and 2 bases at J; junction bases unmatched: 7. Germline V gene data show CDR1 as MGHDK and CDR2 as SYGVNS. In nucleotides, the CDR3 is TGTGCCAGCAGTGAATCCCCCGGGGACAGTCAAGAGACCCAGTACTTC. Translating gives CASSESPGDSQETQYF.

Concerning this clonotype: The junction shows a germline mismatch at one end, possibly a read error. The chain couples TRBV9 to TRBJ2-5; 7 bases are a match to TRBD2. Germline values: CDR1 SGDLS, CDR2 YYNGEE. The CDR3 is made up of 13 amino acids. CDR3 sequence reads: CASNVEAGETQYF. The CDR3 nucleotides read TGTGCCAGCAACGTAGAAGCGGGGGAGACCCAGTACTTC.

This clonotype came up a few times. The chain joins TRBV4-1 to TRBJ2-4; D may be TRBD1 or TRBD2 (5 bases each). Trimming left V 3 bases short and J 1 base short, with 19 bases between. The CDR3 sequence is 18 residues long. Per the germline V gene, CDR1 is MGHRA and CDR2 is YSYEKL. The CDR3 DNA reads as TGCGCCAGCAGCCAGGCCGGGACCCCAGGATTGGCCAAAAACATTCAGTACTTC. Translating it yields CASSQAGTPGLAKNIQYF.

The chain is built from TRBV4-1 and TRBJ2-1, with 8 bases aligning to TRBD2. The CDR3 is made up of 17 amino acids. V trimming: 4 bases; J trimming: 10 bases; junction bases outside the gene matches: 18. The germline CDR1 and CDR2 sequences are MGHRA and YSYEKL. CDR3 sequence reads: CASSPRTSRRVPYEQFF. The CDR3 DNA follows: TGCGCCAGCAGCCCGCGGACTAGCAGGAGAGTCCCCTACGAGCAGTTCTTC.

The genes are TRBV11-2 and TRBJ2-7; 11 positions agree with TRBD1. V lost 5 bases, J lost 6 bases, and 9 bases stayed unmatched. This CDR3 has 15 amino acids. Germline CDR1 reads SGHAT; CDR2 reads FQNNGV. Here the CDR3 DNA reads TGTGCCAGCAGCCCTTACGGGACAGGGGGAGTCGAGCAGTACTTC. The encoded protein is CASSPYGTGGVEQYF. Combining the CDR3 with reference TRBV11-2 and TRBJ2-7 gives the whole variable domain EAGVAQSPRYKIIEKRQSVAFWCNPISGHATLYWYQQILGQGPKLLIQFQNNGVVDDSQLPKDRFSAERLKGVDSTLKIQPAKLEDSAVYLCASSPYGTGGVEQYFGPGTRLTVT.

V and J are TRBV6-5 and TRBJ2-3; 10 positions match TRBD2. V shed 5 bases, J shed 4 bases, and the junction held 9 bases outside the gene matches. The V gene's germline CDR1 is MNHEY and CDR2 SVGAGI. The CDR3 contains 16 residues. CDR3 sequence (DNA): TGTGCCAGCAGTCTAAGCGGGAGGGCCGACGCAGATACGCAGTATTTT. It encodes CASSLSGRADADTQYF.

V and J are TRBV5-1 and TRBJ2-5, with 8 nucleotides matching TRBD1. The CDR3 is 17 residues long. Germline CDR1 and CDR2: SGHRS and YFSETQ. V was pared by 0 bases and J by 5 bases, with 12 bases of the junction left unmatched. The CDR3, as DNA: TGCGCCAGCAGCTTGGCCCCCGGACAGGGAATAGCGGAGACCCAGTACTTC. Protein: CASSLAPGQGIAETQYF.

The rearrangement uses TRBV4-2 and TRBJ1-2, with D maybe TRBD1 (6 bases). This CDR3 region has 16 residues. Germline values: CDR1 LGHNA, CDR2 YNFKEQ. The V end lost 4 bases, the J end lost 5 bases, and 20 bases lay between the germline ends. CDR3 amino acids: CASSPEVAGGGYGYTF. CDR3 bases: TGTGCCAGCAGCCCGGAGGTCGCGGGGGGCGGGTATGGCTACACCTTC.

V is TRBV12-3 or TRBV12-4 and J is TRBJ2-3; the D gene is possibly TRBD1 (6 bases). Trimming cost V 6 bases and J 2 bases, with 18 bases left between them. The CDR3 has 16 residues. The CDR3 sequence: CASSLQGRGVTDTQYF. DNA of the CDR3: TGTGCCAGCAGCCTACAGGGACGTGGGGTCACAGATACGCAGTATTTT.

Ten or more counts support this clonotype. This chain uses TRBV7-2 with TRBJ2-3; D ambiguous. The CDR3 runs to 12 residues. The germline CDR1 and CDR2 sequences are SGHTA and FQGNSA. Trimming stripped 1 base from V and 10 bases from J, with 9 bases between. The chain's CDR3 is CASSLDRGAQYF. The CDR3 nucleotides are TGTGCCAGCAGCTTAGACCGTGGTGCGCAGTATTTT.

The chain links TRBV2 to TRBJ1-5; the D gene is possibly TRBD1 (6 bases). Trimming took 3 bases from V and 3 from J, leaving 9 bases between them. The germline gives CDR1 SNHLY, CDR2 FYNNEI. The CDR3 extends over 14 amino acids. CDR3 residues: CASSEGAFNQPQHF. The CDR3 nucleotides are TGTGCCAGCAGTGAGGGGGCTTTCAATCAGCCCCAGCATTTT.

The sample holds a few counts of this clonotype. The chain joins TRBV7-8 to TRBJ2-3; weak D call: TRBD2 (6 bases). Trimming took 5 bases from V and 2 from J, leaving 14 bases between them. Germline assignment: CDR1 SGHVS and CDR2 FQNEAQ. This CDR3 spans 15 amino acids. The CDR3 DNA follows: TGTGCCAGCAGCAGGCTTAGCGGATACACAGATACGCAGTATTTT. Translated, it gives CASSRLSGYTDTQYF.

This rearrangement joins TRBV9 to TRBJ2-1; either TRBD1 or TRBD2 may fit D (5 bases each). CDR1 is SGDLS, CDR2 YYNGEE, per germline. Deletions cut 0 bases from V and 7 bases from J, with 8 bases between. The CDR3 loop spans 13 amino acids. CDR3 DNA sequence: TGTGCCAGCAGCGTAGGGTGGGGGAATGAGCAGTTCTTC. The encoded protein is CASSVGWGNEQFF.

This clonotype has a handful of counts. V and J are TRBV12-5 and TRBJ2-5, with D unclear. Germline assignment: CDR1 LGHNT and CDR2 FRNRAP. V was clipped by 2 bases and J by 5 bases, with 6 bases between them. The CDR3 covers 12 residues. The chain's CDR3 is CASGLFGETQYF. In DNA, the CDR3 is TGTGCTAGTGGTTTGTTTGGGGAGACCCAGTACTTC.

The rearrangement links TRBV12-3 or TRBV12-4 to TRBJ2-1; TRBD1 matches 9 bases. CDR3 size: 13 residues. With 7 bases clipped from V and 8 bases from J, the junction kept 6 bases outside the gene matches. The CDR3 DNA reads TGTGCCAGCACCTGGGACAGGGCGGATGAGCAGTTCTTC. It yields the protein CASTWDRADEQFF.